This T cell receptor beta chain was profiled in a study of identical twins. Study-level findings and limits: Models underpredicted monozygotic twin sharing of out-of-frame TCR alpha. Insertions were fewer in abundant cord blood beta clonotypes, whereas memory repertoires showed none of this pattern.

The CDR3 has 15 residues. V lost 4 bases, J lost 0 bases, and 2 bases stayed unmatched. The germline gives CDR1 SGHDT, CDR2 YYEEEE. Via MiXCR, TCRdb re-called the 5' RACE reads, giving one row per CDR3 protein. This sample has about 520,000 distinct CDR3 sequences, with roughly 21% found just once. Note on this clonotype: What it recognizes is unknown.

These data were also filed under a second study, of T cells expressing NK-cell markers. From that report: Sorting was limited to alpha-beta TCR-expressing T cells with an anti-gamma-delta TCR antibody in several experiments.

The sequenced sample was CD4+ T cells sorted from blood. The chain carries TRBV5-6 and TRBJ2-7; 12 bases are shared with TRBD2. The sequence derives from a woman aged 18-35 years in good health. The CDR3 DNA reads as TGTGCCAGCAGCACTAGCGGGAGGTTCTCCTACGAGCAGTACTTC. This codes for CASSTSGRFSYEQYF.